This TCR beta chain was recorded in a study of blood T cell repertoires in COVID-19. Study summary: Researchers got acute and convalescent COVID-19 samples from the United States, Italy and Spain.

Clones were read by immunoSEQ multiplex PCR, and TCRdb kept only the in-frame ones, dropping some. The sample includes a few hundred thousand clones, roughly 85% of them seen just once. The V and J ends lost 3 bases and 5 bases, in that order; junction bases with no gene match: 8. The germline CDR1 and CDR2 sequences are SQVTM and ANQGSEA. The CDR3 sequence is 14 residues long. The participants were between about 18 and 90 years old and came from 24 US areas. Donors in Cohort 3 counted as recovered after two negative PCRs, clearance, or symptom resolution. The rearrangement links TRBV29-1 to TRBJ2-7, with 9 bases identical to TRBD1. The material sequenced was PBMCs or T cells enriched from blood (not recorded which). The source is a woman aged 25 to 39 who had recovered from COVID-19. The CDR3 sequence is CSVESRGQGDEQYF. The CDR3, as DNA: TGCAGCGTTGAGAGTCGGGGACAGGGTGACGAGCAGTACTTC.